The clone carrying this TCR beta chain was counted ten times or more. Authors' data handling: Estimation of nucleated cell counts relied on the amplification of reference gene primers. Sequencing was performed with immunoSEQ multiplex PCR; in TCRdb, only in-frame clones are kept and a portion is missing. V and J calls and clone size are given by that table; D and trimming were obtained from the DNA. Among about 250,000 clones listed, 70% to 90% were seen once. This record comes from a study of blood T cell repertoires in COVID-19. Study details: Samples came from the United States, Italy and Spain, spanning acute and convalescent COVID-19.

Recruitment covered about 26 US areas and drew participants whose ages spanned roughly 18 to 100 years. Clinical histories supplied by participants themselves formed the basis of cohort assignment. The germline V gene has CDR1 LGHDT and CDR2 YNNKEL (reference sequence). This CDR3 contains 16 residues. With 2 bases clipped from V and 4 bases from J, the junction kept 2 bases outside the gene matches. The sequence was obtained from a woman aged 45-65 years who had been exposed to COVID-19. Sequenced: PBMCs or T cells enriched from blood (not recorded which). This chain connects TRBV3-1 (or the pseudogene TRBV3-2) to TRBJ2-3; 14 positions agree with TRBD2. The CDR3 region is CASSQSGLAGADTQYF. CDR3 DNA: TGTGCCAGCAGCCAATCGGGACTAGCGGGGGCAGATACGCAGTATTTT.